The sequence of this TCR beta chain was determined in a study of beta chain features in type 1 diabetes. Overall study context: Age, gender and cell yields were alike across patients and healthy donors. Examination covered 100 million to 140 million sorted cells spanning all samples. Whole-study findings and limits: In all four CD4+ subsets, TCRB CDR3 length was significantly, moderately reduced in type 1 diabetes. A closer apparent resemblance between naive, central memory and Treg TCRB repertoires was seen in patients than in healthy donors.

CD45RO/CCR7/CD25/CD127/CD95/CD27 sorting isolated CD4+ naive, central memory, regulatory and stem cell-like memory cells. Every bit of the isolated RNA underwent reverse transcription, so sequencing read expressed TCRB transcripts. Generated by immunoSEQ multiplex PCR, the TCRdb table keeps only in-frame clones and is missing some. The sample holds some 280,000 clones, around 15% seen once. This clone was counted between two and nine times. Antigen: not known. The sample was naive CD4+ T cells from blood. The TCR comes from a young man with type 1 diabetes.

The CDR3 region has the DNA TGTGCCAGCAGCTTCGGACGGACAGGTGGGGCAGATACGCAGTATTTT. Translating gives CASSFGRTGGADTQYF. The chain links TRBV7-9 to TRBJ2-3; 7 bases match TRBD1. The CDR3 is made up of 16 amino acids. The trim removed 3 bases at V and 4 bases at J, leaving 10 bases unmatched. Germline V CDR1 and CDR2: SEHNR, FQNEAQ (reference sequence).